This T cell receptor (beta chain) is from a study of post-analysis software for immune sequencing data. Whole-study findings and limits: There were five or six TRBV segments more frequent in patients than controls, and TRBV5-6, TRBV5-1 and TRBV20-1 were among them.

The CDR3 extends over 15 amino acids. Trimming pared 0 bases from V and 5 bases from J, leaving 12 bases between. Germline V gives CDR1 SGHRS, CDR2 YFSETQ. Each TCR beta cDNA library carried unique molecular identifiers. Each CDR3 protein is one row after TCRdb ran MiXCR on the PCR reads. The repertoire consists of about 430,000 distinct CDR3 sequences, with more than 30% occurring once and the leading ten covering 6% to 9%. Comment on this clonotype: Its antigen is currently unknown.

This sequence originates from a girl aged 2 to 10 with multiple sclerosis. The sample comprised blood. The V call is TRBV5-1, the J call TRBJ1-5; no reliable D call. The DNA of the CDR3 is TGCGCCAGCAGCTTGGCAGGTTCCCCAGATCAGCCCCAGCATTTT. Its translation: CASSLAGSPDQPQHF. The variable domain in full, with the rest retrieved from reference TRBV5-1 and TRBJ1-5, is KAGVTQTPRYLIKTRGQQVTLSCSPISGHRSVSWYQQTPGQGLQFLFEYFSETQRNKGNFPGRFSGRQFSNSRSEMNVSTLELGDSALYLCASSLAGSPDQPQHFGDGTRLSIL.